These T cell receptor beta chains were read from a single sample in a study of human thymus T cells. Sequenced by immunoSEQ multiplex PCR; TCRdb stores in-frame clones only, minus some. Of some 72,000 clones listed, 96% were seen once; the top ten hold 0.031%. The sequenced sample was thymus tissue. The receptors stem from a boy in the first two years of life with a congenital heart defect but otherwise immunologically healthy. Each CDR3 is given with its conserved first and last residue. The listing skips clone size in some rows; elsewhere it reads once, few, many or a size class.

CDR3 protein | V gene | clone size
CASSQGTGRGTEAFF | TRBV14 | NA
CASRPRPNGRETGELFF | TRBV5-1 | NA
CASSLALTSGGPKDTQYF | TRBV7-2 | NA
CASMGRNTGELFF | TRBV28 | NA
CASSLGVQAGYDNEQFF | TRBV7-7 | once
CASSLRGETQYF | TRBV27 | NA
CASSEWGRLGTNEKLFF | TRBV25-1 | NA
CASSTGVGLRTDTQYF | TRBV5-6 | NA
CASSVSKEVNYGYTF | TRBV9 | NA
CASIPKPGQGYNEQFF | TRBV19 | NA
CSVDGGNNEQFF | TRBV29-1 | once
CAISESGTADQETQYF | TRBV10-3 | NA
CAWSGRDQPQHF | TRBV30 | NA
CASSFCGGNTEAFF | TRBV28 | NA
CASSSRGTGEETQYF | TRBV7-3 | NA
CASIPAHPEPPAGTSYYGYTF | TRBV19 | NA
CASSPKNEGARNEQFF | TRBV7-9 | once
CASSPKGADRVTYEQYF | TRBV18 | NA
CASSEIVRDRAQETQYF | TRBV6-1 | NA
CATSSRDTTYEQYF | TRBV15 | NA
CASSQGLGDYEQYF | TRBV4-3 | NA
CASTKTSTDTQYF | TRBV27 | NA
CASSQDDTLRLAGNTCTDTQYF | TRBV14 | NA
CSVANRDGETQYF | TRBV29-1 | NA
CASSVFWLIAGIASNEQFF | TRBV9 | NA
CASSLYSLSTREGINQPQHF | TRBV28 | NA
CASSDSPWGTSKVPEAEPYEQYF | TRBV6-4 | few
CASSTEDSSLHYGYTF | TRBV9 | NA
CASSLTGSSTDTQYF | TRBV27 | NA
CASSSETALNTEAFF | TRBV27 | NA
CASSFWGSTDTQYF | TRBV27 | NA
CASSHSRDPPTQETQYF | TRBV5-1 | NA
CAWSVLQGESPLHF | TRBV30 | NA